What follows are 7 T cell receptor beta chains derived from one specimen sequenced in a study of T cell responses to AZD1222 COVID-19 vaccine (dated by TCRdb to the early 2020s). The library was built by means of the immunoSEQ multiplex PCR assay. In its TCRdb copy, this immuneACCESS table keeps in-frame sequences only and misses some clones. Where compared with another copy, unresolved V genes explain less than half of these, and the others have no known cause. Across this sample there are over 70,000 clones, with about 90% seen only once. The ten largest clones capture approximately 10% of the sample. According to the study, the label for this sample's time point signals: baseline before first vaccination. This specimen's treatment or condition label, interpreted: meningococcal conjugate vaccine given as trial control. Sequences were derived from peripheral blood, sampled on day 0 of MenACWY control vaccination. The receptors come from an adult in good health.

This rearrangement joins TRBV6-5 to TRBJ2-5, with TRBD2 matching 11 bases. Germline CDR1 and CDR2: MNHEY and SVGAGI. Trimming at V came to 2 bases and at J to 5 bases, leaving 7 bases not matched to a gene. The CDR3 sequence is 16 residues long. CDR3 loop: CASSYVVSGGAETQYF. The CDR3 DNA follows: TGTGCCAGCAGTTACGTGGTTAGCGGGGGGGCGGAGACCCAGTACTTC.

The J gene is TRBJ1-1, the V gene TRBV19, with unresolved D. Trimming removed 2 bases from V and 1 base from J, with 5 bases in between. Germline V lookup: CDR1 LNHDA, CDR2 SQIVND (reference sequence). The CDR3 covers 13 residues. CDR3 sequence reads: CASSIQSNTEAFF. The CDR3 DNA follows: TGTGCCAGTAGTATACAGTCGAACACTGAAGCTTTCTTT.

The V gene is TRBV19, the J gene TRBJ1-4, with 7 bases aligning to TRBD1. J lost 6 bases, V lost 2 bases, and 3 bases had no gene match. The CDR3 length is 14 residues. CDR1 and CDR2 from the germline V gene are LNHDA and SQIVND (reference sequence). The CDR3 coding sequence is TGTGCCAGTAGTATAAACAGGGGAGATGAAAAACTGTTTTTT. Amino acids: CASSINRGDEKLFF. Full variable domain (rest looked up from reference TRBV19 and TRBJ1-4): DGGITQSPKYLFRKEGQNVTLSCEQNLNHDAMYWYRQDPGQGLRLIYYSQIVNDFQKGDIAEGYSVSREKKESFPLTVTSAQKNPTAFYLCASSINRGDEKLFFGSGTQLSVL.

V and J are TRBV13 and TRBJ2-6; D remains ambiguous. V dropped 4 bases and J dropped 0 bases, with 4 bases sitting between them. In germline, CDR1 is PRHDT, CDR2 FYEKMQ (reference sequence). The CDR3 totals 14 residues. The CDR3 loop reads CASSSSSGANVLTF. In DNA form, the CDR3 reads TGTGCCAGCAGCTCAAGCTCTGGGGCCAACGTCCTGACTTTC.

This rearrangement joins TRBV7-8 to TRBJ1-2; D is unclear. The CDR3 sequence is 14 residues long. V was shortened by 1 base and J by 6 bases, with 12 bases between the two germline ends. In germline, CDR1 is SGHVS, CDR2 FQNEAQ. In nucleotides, the CDR3 is TGTGCCAGCAGCTTAGACAGCTGGGGTGATGGCTACACCTTC. It is translated as CASSLDSWGDGYTF.

This sequence joins TRBV3-1 (or the pseudogene TRBV3-2) and TRBJ1-2; D call uncertain. Germline-derived CDR1 and CDR2 are LGHDT and YNNKEL (reference sequence). This CDR3 comprises 15 residues. The V end was cut by 0 bases, the J end by 1 base, with 9 bases between. CDR3 nucleotides: TGTGCCAGCAGCCAAGATCTTAAGGGTAACTATGGCTACACCTTC. This translates into CASSQDLKGNYGYTF.

The chain combines TRBV6-5 with TRBJ2-7; D ambiguous. Germline CDR1 is MNHEY and CDR2 is SVGAGI. Between the trimmed V and J ends, which lost 6 bases and 2 bases, there was a span of 8 bases. There are 12 residues in the CDR3. The CDR3 here is CASRDGTYEQYF. Written as DNA, the CDR3 is TGTGCCAGCAGGGACGGAACCTACGAGCAGTACTTC.